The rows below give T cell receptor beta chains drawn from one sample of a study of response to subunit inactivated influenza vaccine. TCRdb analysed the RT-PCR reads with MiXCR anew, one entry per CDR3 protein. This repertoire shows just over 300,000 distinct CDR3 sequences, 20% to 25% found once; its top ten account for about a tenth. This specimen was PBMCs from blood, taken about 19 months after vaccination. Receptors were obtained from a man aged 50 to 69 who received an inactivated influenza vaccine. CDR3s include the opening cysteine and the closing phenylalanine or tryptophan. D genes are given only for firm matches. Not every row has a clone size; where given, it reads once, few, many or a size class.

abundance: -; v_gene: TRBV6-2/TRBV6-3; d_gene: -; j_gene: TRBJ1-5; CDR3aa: CASSSPTTDGYSNQPQHF; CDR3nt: TGTGCCAGCAGTTCGCCAACCACCGACGGCTATAGCAATCAGCCCCAGCATTTT
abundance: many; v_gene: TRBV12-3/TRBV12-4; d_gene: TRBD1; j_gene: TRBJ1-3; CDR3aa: CASSGQGTHSGNTIYF; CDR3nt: TGTGCCAGCAGTGGACAGGGGACACACTCTGGAAACACCATATATTTT
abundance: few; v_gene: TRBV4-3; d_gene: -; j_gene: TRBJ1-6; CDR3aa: CASSQDLGHSPLHF; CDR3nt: TGCGCCAGCAGCCAAGATCTGGGACACTCACCCCTCCACTTT
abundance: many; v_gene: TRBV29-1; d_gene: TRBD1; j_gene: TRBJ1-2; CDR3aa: CSVEDLPGGYGYTF; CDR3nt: TGCAGCGTTGAAGACCTGCCAGGGGGGTATGGCTACACCTTC
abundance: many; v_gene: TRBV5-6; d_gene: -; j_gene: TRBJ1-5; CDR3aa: CASPPNQPQHF; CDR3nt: TGTGCCAGCCCCCCCAATCAGCCCCAGCATTTT
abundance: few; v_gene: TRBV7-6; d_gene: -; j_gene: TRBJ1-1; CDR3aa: CASSLAIIGGPNTEAFF; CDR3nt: TGTGCCAGCAGCTTGGCCATTATCGGGGGACCGAACACTGAAGCTTTCTTT
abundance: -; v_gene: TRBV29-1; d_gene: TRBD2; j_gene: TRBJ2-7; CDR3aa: CSVLLAGGVYEQYF; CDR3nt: TGCAGCGTCCTCCTAGCGGGAGGTGTCTACGAGCAGTACTTC
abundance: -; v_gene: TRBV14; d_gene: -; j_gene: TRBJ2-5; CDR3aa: CASSQDRTQYF; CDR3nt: TGTGCCAGCAGCCAAGACCGGACCCAGTACTTC
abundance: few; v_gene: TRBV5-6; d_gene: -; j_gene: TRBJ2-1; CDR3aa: CASTIGGLSRNEQFF; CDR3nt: TGTGCCAGCACCATTGGTGGTTTGTCCCGGAATGAGCAGTTCTTC
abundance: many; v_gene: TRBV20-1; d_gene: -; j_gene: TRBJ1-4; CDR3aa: CSAQRGSTNEKLFF; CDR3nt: TGCAGTGCTCAAAGGGGCTCGACTAATGAAAAACTGTTTTTT
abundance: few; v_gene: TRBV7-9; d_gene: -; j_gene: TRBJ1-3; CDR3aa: CASSTVRQGNTIYF; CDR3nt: TGTGCCAGCAGCACAGTCCGACAGGGAAACACCATATATTTT
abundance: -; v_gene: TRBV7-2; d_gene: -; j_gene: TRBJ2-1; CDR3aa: CASSFKRGPYFF; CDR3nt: TGTGCCAGCAGCTTTAAACGGGGTCCCTATTTCTTC
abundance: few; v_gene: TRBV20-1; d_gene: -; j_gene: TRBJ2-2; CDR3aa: CRDQQGVANTGELFF; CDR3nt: TGCAGGGATCAACAGGGAGTGGCGAACACCGGGGAGCTGTTTTTT
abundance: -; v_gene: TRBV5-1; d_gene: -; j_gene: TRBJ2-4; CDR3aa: CASSLTTENIQYF; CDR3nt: TGCGCCAGCAGCTTGACGACAGAAAACATTCAGTACTTC
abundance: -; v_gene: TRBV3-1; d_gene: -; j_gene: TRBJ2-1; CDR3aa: CASRERYNEQFF; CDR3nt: TGTGCCTCTCGGGAGCGCTACAATGAGCAGTTCTTC
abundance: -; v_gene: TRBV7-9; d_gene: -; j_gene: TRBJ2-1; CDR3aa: CASSLGALGGDEQFF; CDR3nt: TGTGCCAGCAGTCTGGGTGCCCTGGGGGGCGATGAGCAGTTCTTC
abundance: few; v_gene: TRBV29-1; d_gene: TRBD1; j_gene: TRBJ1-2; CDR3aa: CSVLGGGDYGYTF; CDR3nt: TGCAGCGTCCTCGGAGGGGGCGACTATGGCTACACCTTC
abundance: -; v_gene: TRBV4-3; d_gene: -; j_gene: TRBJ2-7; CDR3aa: CASSQIQGYEQYF; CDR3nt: TGCGCCAGCAGCCAGATCCAGGGTTACGAGCAGTACTTC
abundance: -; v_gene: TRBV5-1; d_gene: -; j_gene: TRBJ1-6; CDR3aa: CASSNDNLNSPLHF; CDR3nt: TGCGCCAGCAGTAATGATAACCTTAATTCACCCCTCCACTTT
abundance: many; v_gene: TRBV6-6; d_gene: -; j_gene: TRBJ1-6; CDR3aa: CASSYSSGSPLHF; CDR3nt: TGTGCCAGCAGTTACTCGTCGGGTTCACCCCTCCACTTT
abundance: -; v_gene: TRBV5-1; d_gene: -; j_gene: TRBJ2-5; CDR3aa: CASSLVETAFQETQYF; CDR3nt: TGCGCCAGCAGCTTGGTTGAGACAGCGTTCCAAGAGACCCAGTACTTC
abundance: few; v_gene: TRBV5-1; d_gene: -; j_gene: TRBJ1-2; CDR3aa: CASEGTGSGYTF; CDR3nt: TGCGCCAGCGAGGGGACTGGGTCTGGCTACACCTTC
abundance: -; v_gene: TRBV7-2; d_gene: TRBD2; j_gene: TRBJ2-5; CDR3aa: CASSLGLAGAPTQYF; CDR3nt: TGTGCCAGCAGCTTAGGCTTGGCGGGAGCTCCGACCCAGTACTTC
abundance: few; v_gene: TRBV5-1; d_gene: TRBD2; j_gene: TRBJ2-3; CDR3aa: CASSLTRESPDTQYF; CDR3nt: TGCGCCAGCAGCTTGACGCGGGAGTCCCCAGATACGCAGTATTTT
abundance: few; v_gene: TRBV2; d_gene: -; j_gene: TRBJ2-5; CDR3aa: CASSPSSGPSSKETQYF; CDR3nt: TGTGCCAGCAGCCCTAGTAGTGGTCCCAGCTCTAAAGAGACCCAGTACTTC
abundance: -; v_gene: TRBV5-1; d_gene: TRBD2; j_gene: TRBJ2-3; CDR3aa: CASPGAGLALGTDTQYF; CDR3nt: TGCGCCAGCCCCGGGGCGGGACTAGCACTAGGCACAGATACGCAGTATTTT
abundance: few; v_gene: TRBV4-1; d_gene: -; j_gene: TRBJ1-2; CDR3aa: CASSQVDDSGNYGYTF; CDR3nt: TGCGCCAGCAGCCAAGTAGACGACAGTGGTAACTATGGCTACACCTTC
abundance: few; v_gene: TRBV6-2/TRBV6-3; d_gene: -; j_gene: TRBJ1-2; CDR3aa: CASNVGSYGYTF; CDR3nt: TGTGCCAGCAACGTGGGTTCGTATGGCTACACCTTC
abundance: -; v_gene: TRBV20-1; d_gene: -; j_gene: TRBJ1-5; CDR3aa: CSARDKERDIWINQPQHF; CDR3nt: TGCAGTGCTAGAGATAAGGAAAGGGATATTTGGATCAATCAGCCCCAGCATTTT
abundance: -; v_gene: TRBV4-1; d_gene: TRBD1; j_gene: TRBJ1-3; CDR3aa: CASSLGQGKIAGNTIYF; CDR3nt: TGCGCCAGCAGCCTCGGACAGGGGAAAATTGCTGGAAACACCATATATTTT
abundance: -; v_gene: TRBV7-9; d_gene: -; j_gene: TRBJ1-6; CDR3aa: CASSFRGGSYNSPLHF; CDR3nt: TGTGCCAGCAGCTTCAGGGGAGGGTCCTATAATTCACCCCTCCACTTT
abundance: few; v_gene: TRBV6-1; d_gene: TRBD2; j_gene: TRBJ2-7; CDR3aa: CASRRSTSGTYEQYF; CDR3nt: TGTGCCAGCAGAAGAAGCACTAGCGGAACCTACGAGCAGTACTTC
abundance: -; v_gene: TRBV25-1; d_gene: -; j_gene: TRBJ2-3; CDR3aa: CASSEGPPHTQYF; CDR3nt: TGTGCCAGCAGTGAAGGGCCCCCTCATACGCAGTATTTT
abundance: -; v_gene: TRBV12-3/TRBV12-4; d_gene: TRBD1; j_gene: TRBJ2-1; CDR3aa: CASSYSGTGFYNEQFF; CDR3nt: TGTGCCAGCAGTTACTCCGGGACAGGGTTCTACAATGAGCAGTTCTTC
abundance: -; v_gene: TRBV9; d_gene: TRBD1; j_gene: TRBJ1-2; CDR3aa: CASSVGTGGLASYTF; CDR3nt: TGTGCCAGCAGCGTAGGGACAGGGGGCCTGGCAAGCTACACCTTC
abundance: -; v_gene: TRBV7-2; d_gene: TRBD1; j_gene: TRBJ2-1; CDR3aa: CASSLGTGSEQFF; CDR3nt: TGTGCCAGCAGCTTGGGGACAGGGTCTGAGCAGTTCTTC
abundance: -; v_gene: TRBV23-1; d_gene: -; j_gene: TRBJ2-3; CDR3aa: CASSQSTDFKTNTQYF; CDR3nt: TGCGCCAGCAGTCAATCTACTGATTTTAAGACCAATACGCAGTATTTT
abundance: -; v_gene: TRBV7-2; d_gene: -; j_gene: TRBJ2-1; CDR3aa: CASSLVEGARFHEQFF; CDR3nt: TGTGCCAGCAGCTTAGTGGAGGGGGCAAGGTTCCATGAGCAGTTCTTC
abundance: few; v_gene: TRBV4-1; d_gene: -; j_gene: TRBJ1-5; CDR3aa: CASSQRWDQPQHF; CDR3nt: TGCGCCAGCAGCCAGCGTTGGGATCAGCCCCAGCATTTT
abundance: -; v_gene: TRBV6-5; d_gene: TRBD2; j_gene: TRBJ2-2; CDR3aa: CASSYSIPGLAAGELFF; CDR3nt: TGTGCCAGCAGTTACTCGATCCCGGGACTAGCGGCCGGGGAGCTGTTTTTT
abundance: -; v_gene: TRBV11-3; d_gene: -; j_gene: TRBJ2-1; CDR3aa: CASSFLSSSYNEQFF; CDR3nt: TGTGCCAGCAGCTTCCTCTCGAGCTCCTACAATGAGCAGTTCTTC
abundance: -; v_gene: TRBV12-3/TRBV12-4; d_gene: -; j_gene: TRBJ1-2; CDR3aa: CASSLEGHGYTF; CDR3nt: TGTGCCAGCAGTTTAGAAGGACATGGCTACACCTTC
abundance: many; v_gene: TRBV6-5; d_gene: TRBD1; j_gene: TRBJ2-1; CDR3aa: CASGQAYNEQFF; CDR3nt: TGTGCCAGTGGACAGGCCTACAATGAGCAGTTCTTC
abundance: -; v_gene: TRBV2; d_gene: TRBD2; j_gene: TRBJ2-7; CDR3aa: CASSGLAGGYEQYF; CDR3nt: TGTGCCAGCAGCGGACTAGCGGGAGGATACGAGCAGTACTTC
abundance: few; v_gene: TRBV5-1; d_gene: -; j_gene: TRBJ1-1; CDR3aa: CASSLTTWGSNTEAFF; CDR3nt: TGCGCCAGCAGCTTGACGACATGGGGCTCCAACACTGAAGCTTTCTTT